This TCR beta chain was found in a study of beta chain features in type 1 diabetes (dated by TCRdb to 2017 to 2018). As for the study more broadly: Patients and healthy donors did not differ in mean age, gender distribution, total cell number or subset yield. Across all samples, 90 million to 130 million sorted cells were examined, and cell number per subset correlated strongly with RNA yield. The study compared the TCRB repertoires of sorted circulating CD4+ T cell subsets in recently diagnosed type 1 diabetes patients with those in matched healthy donors. Whereas all 28 donors provided naive and central memory subsets, regulatory and stem cell-like memory subsets were isolated from just 8 patients and roughly 8 healthy donors.

The High Capacity cDNA Reverse Transcription Kit was used to reverse transcribe all of the isolated RNA, meaning that expressed TCRB transcripts were what got sequenced. Deep immunoSEQ sequencing was performed on naive, central memory and regulatory T cell samples, with an average of about 4 million total reads per sample. Sorted cells were lysed in RLT buffer, and RNA was extracted using DNase-treated RNeasy Micro or Mini kits according to cell number. Each cell subset was processed separately to prevent cross-contamination, with patient and healthy donor samples processed together. The immunoSEQ multiplex PCR was used to amplify TCRB sequences from cDNA, generating 87-bp fragments that spanned the CDR3 region. Amplicons were sequenced on the Illumina HiSeq platform. Per the source publication's procedure: PCR bias was computationally corrected using synthetic template baselines, reads within Hamming distance 2 were collapsed, and singletons that could not be merged were discarded. Reads were aligned to IMGT to assign V, D and J genes, CDR3 length, and insertions or deletions at six rearrangement sites. Within each subset, clonotype counts were normalized to sorted cell number, and only after that were true diversity and Gini coefficients computed with the tcR R package. Repertoire sharing was quantified using the overlap coefficient calculated on TCRB nucleotide sequences. TCRdb stores this immuneACCESS table with in-frame sequences only. Part of the clones is absent; in the studies checked, under half of the shortfall reflects unresolved V genes, and no reason is known for the rest. The DNA was the basis for D and trimming; V, J and clone size are from that table. The table for this sample lists tens of thousands of clones; about 60% of them were counted only once. About 2.2% of the sample belongs to the ten largest clones.

Each donor gave one peripheral blood draw, averaging approximately 110 mL, which was collected into heparinised tubes. Naive, central memory, regulatory and stem cell-like memory CD4+ T cells were sorted on a BD FACSAria II using a panel including CD45RO, CCR7, CD25, CD127, CD95 and CD27. Purity was above 95% for every sorted population. PBMCs were separated immediately by Lymphoprep density gradient centrifugation and were stained directly, without being cultured. Samples were stained and sorted in pairs, with one healthy donor and one patient per experiment, so that batch effects were minimized. Overall study results and their limits: A moderate but significant shortening of TCRB CDR3 length was observed in type 1 diabetes patients in all four CD4+ subsets. Shorter templates might have been favored by PCR, but patient and control samples were amplified and corrected together, so both groups would have been affected equally by any skew. At VDJ recombination sites, type 1 diabetes patients had fewer insertions and more deleted nucleotides, which implies abnormalities in thymic rearrangement. Because cDNA was sequenced instead of genomic DNA, activated cells with high expression could be over-represented, although the groups did not differ in activation or CD3 levels. The naive, central memory and regulatory TCRB repertoires appeared to resemble one another more closely among patients than among healthy donors. Only small numbers of individuals were included in the HLA sub-analyses, which left unresolved whether HLA type had any influence on TCRB rearrangement.

As concerns this clone: Its cognate antigen has yet to be identified. No much larger clonotype is one base removed from it; base qualities were not supplied.

Per the germline V gene, WSHSY is the CDR1 and SAAADI is the CDR2. V has 5 bases trimmed and J has 8 bases trimmed; junction bases matching no gene number 7. The CDR3 runs 13 amino acids, cysteine and phenylalanine included. Solely the CDR3 DNA is kept, with 39 bases framed from the first base. The sample taken for sequencing was Tregs from blood. The intended sense of this specimen's cell subset or site label: regulatory CD4+ T cells. The sequence is built from TRBV10-2 and TRBJ1-2, and 8 junction bases match TRBD1. The TCR was taken from a woman under 30 in good health. The CDR3 corresponds to CASSINRGEGYTF. The nucleotide sequence is given as TGCGCCAGCAGTATAAACAGGGGGGAAGGCTACACCTTC.